The 22 T cell receptor beta chains reported below all come from one sample, sequenced in a study of vaccination and CD4 T cells after COVID-19. Treatment of the sample: approximately 11-day PBMC culture with coronavirus spike peptide pools or control peptides (ViraFEST assay). Gathered ahead of the COVID-19 pandemic (2011-2018) were the CD4+ T cells of the unexposed donor. These receptors' antigens are unknown. Sequencing of DNA taken from cultured CD4+ T cells relied on the Oncomine TCR Beta short-read assay. TCRdb reanalysed the PCR reads using MiXCR and keeps one entry per CDR3 protein. This sample has roughly 2,500 distinct CDR3 sequences, with about 39% found just once. Material: CD4+ T cells from blood, cultured in vitro. The origin of the receptors is a human donor in good health.

This rearrangement joins TRBV6-1 to TRBJ2-5; TRBD2 matches 8 bases. V trimming: 8 bases; J trimming: 3 bases; junction bases outside the gene matches: 14. Germline values: CDR1 MNHNS, CDR2 SASEGT. This CDR3 comprises 16 residues. The CDR3 here is CASARRSGGREETQYF. The CDR3 DNA reads TGTGCCAGCGCCAGGAGGTCGGGAGGGCGAGAAGAGACCCAGTACTTC.

The chain uses TRBV20-1 and TRBJ2-2; 7 bases align to TRBD1. Germline-derived CDR1 and CDR2 are DFQATT and SNEGSKA (reference sequence). V lost 6 bases, J lost 4 bases, and 8 bases stayed unmatched. CDR3 size: 14 residues. The CDR3 region has the DNA TGCAGTGCCCCGAGACAGGGTAGCACCGGGGAGCTGTTTTTT. Translation gives CSAPRQGSTGELFF.

The chain has TRBV2 and TRBJ1-2; 7 bases match TRBD1. Per the germline V gene, CDR1 is SNHLY and CDR2 is FYNNEI. This CDR3 is built from 15 residues. Trimming took 6 bases from V and 0 from J; bases not matched to a gene: 7. In nucleotides, the CDR3 is TGTGCCAGCAGGGGCCGGGACAGCACTAACTATGGCTACACCTTC. This codes for CASRGRDSTNYGYTF.

The chain uses TRBV6-1 and TRBJ2-5, with D uncertain. The germline V and J ends were trimmed by 4 bases and 5 bases, with 11 bases remaining between them. The germline gives CDR1 MNHNS, CDR2 SASEGT. This CDR3 region has 13 residues. The CDR3 spells CASSGLETETQYF. The CDR3 nucleotides are TGTGCCAGCAGTGGACTGGAGACGGAGACCCAGTACTTC.

The chain joins TRBV3-1 to TRBJ2-5; 8 nucleotides align to TRBD1. The junction had 16 bases not matched to a gene; V was cut back by 3 bases and J by 7 bases. Germline assignment: CDR1 LGHDT and CDR2 YNNKEL (reference sequence). The CDR3 runs 17 residues. The CDR3 here is CASSHPWGHRGDRTQYF. The CDR3 region has the DNA TGTGCCAGCAGCCACCCCTGGGGGCACAGGGGGGATAGGACCCAGTACTTC.

The chain carries TRBV7-9 and TRBJ2-3; TRBD2 aligns across 7 bases. Germline values: CDR1 SEHNR, CDR2 FQNEAQ (reference sequence). V gave up 5 bases and J gave up 1 base; unmatched junction bases: 6. The CDR3 is 15 residues long. The CDR3 region is CASSGDSGRTDTQYF. The CDR3 DNA reads TGTGCCAGCAGCGGGGATAGCGGGCGCACAGATACGCAGTATTTT. Combining the CDR3 with reference TRBV7-9 and TRBJ2-3 gives the whole variable domain DTGVSQNPRHKITKRGQNVTFRCDPISEHNRLYWYRQTLGQGPEFLTYFQNEAQLEKSRLLSDRFSAERPKGSFSTLEIQRTEQGDSAMYLCASSGDSGRTDTQYFGPGTRLTVL.

The rearrangement uses TRBV21-1 and TRBJ1-6. TRBV21-1 has pseudogene status. The CDR3 sequence is 14 residues long. CDR3 sequence: CASSETRRDSPLHF. The CDR3 nucleotides read TGTGCCAGCAGCGAAACCAGACGCGATTCACCCCTCCACTTT.

The gene calls are TRBV27 and TRBJ1-2; TRBD1 matches at 9 bases. CDR3 length: 16 amino acids. Trimming cost V 4 bases and J 7 bases; bases outside gene matches: 13. Germline CDR1 is MNHEY and CDR2 is SMNVEV (reference sequence). The CDR3 spells CASSSGQQGALPGYTF. The CDR3 bases are TGTGCCAGCAGTTCGGGACAACAGGGGGCGCTTCCTGGCTACACCTTC.

This chain uses TRBV10-3 with TRBJ1-2; D ambiguous. V lost 6 bases, J lost 3 bases, and 11 bases lay in between. The CDR3 loop spans 13 amino acids. The germline V gene has CDR1 ENHRY and CDR2 SYGVKD. This CDR3 reads CAIRPTEYYGYTF. CDR3 DNA: TGTGCCATCAGACCAACAGAGTACTATGGCTACACCTTC.

V usage is TRBV20-1 and J usage is TRBJ2-3; 8 bases map to TRBD1. The germline V gene encodes CDR1 DFQATT and CDR2 SNEGSKA (reference sequence). The CDR3 runs 15 residues. J lost 2 bases, V lost 5 bases, and 9 bases had no gene match. The chain's CDR3 is CSADTGQVYTDTQYF. In DNA form, the CDR3 reads TGCAGTGCTGACACGGGACAGGTGTACACAGATACGCAGTATTTT.

This clonotype turned up a few times. The rearrangement links TRBV27 to TRBJ1-5; 7 bases fit TRBD1. With V trimmed by 4 bases and J by 4 bases, 13 bases remained unmatched. This CDR3 contains 17 residues. CDR1 and CDR2 from the germline V gene are MNHEY and SMNVEV (reference sequence). CDR3 region: CASSSRGGPGSNQPQHF. CDR3 bases: TGTGCCAGCAGTTCGAGAGGGGGCCCTGGGAGTAATCAGCCCCAGCATTTT.

J is TRBJ2-7 and V is TRBV6-5; a weak D match, TRBD2 (5 bases). The CDR3 length is 17 residues. V was clipped by 2 bases and J by 2 bases, with 19 bases between them. The germline V gene has CDR1 MNHEY and CDR2 SVGAGI. CDR3: CASSYPSTGEGTYEQYF. The CDR3 coding sequence is TGTGCCAGCAGTTACCCCTCCACGGGTGAGGGTACCTACGAGCAGTACTTC.

A few counts support this clonotype. This chain joins TRBV2 and TRBJ1-2; a weak D match, TRBD1 (5 bases). The germline V gene has CDR1 SNHLY and CDR2 FYNNEI. This CDR3 is 16 amino acids long. Trimming removed 0 bases from V and 6 bases from J, with 17 bases in between. The DNA for the CDR3 is TGTGCCAGCAGTGAAGCGCTTGAGGGTTGGGGGAATGGCTACACCTTC. It encodes CASSEALEGWGNGYTF.

Only a few counts were recorded for this clonotype. This chain joins TRBV5-1 and TRBJ1-1; D might be TRBD1 (6 bases). The CDR3 totals 15 residues. The V gene's germline CDR1 is SGHRS and CDR2 YFSETQ. V lost 0 bases to trimming and J lost 3 bases, with 12 bases between them. The CDR3 sequence is CASSLARGGDTEAFF. DNA of the CDR3: TGCGCCAGCAGCTTGGCAAGGGGGGGAGACACTGAAGCTTTCTTT.

A few counts support this clonotype. The chain links TRBV6-1 to TRBJ2-5; D assignment may be TRBD1 or TRBD2 (6 bases each). V was cut by 6 bases and J by 5 bases, with 16 bases left in between. CDR3 length: 14 amino acids. Looked up from germline, CDR1 is MNHNS and CDR2 is SASEGT. The CDR3 sequence is CASRDRGGTETQYF. The CDR3 DNA follows: TGTGCCAGCAGAGACAGAGGGGGGACGGAGACCCAGTACTTC.

This clonotype was recorded a few times. The chain couples TRBV27 to TRBJ2-5, with D hard to call. Trimming removed 3 bases from V and 2 bases from J, with 7 bases in between. This CDR3 is built from 13 residues. Germline-derived CDR1 and CDR2 are MNHEY and SMNVEV (reference sequence). CDR3 loop: CASSLGSQETQYF. CDR3 DNA: TGTGCCAGCAGTTTGGGGTCTCAAGAGACCCAGTACTTC.

The chain links TRBV19 to TRBJ2-5; D is tentatively TRBD1 or TRBD2 (5 bases each). V shed 5 bases and J shed 4 bases, with 14 bases lying between them. CDR3 length: 14 amino acids. The germline V gene encodes CDR1 LNHDA and CDR2 SQIVND (reference sequence). CDR3 residues: CASSDQGRGETQYF. In DNA form, the CDR3 reads TGTGCCAGTAGTGATCAGGGCCGGGGAGAGACCCAGTACTTC.

The rearrangement links TRBV7-6 to TRBJ1-1; 11 nucleotides align to TRBD1. This CDR3 is 16 amino acids long. Germline assignment: CDR1 SGHVS and CDR2 FNYEAQ. The junction had 10 bases not matched to a gene; V was cut back by 5 bases and J by 5 bases. CDR3 bases: TGTGCCAGCAGCGTACAGGCCGGGACAGGGGGGACTGAAGCTTTCTTT. Translation gives CASSVQAGTGGTEAFF.

This clonotype occurred a few times. This rearrangement joins TRBV6-1 to TRBJ2-7; 9 bases align to TRBD1. With V trimmed by 7 bases and J by 2 bases, 3 bases remained unmatched. The CDR3 covers 13 residues. The V gene's germline CDR1 is MNHNS and CDR2 SASEGT. This chain's CDR3 is CASKQGAAYEQYF. The CDR3 coding sequence is TGTGCCAGCAAACAGGGGGCCGCCTACGAGCAGTACTTC.

This clonotype was found a few times. This chain links TRBV20-1 with TRBJ2-7; TRBD2 aligns across 7 bases. V shed 6 bases and J 2 bases; nucleotides not matched to a gene: 13. Germline-derived CDR1 and CDR2 are DFQATT and SNEGSKA (reference sequence). The CDR3 spans 15 residues. The CDR3 DNA reads as TGCAGTGCACCGGACTTAGCGGGTCCTACCTACGAGCAGTACTTC. The encoded protein is CSAPDLAGPTYEQYF.

By sample fraction, this clonotype is large. This chain connects TRBV4-1 to TRBJ2-3; D possibly corresponds to TRBD2 (6 bases). V was pared by 6 bases and J by 6 bases, with 16 bases between. The germline V gene has CDR1 MGHRA and CDR2 YSYEKL. The CDR3 consists of 14 residues. CDR3 DNA sequence: TGCGCCAGCAGGGGGACGGTGGCGGGGGATACGCAGTATTTT. Amino acids: CASRGTVAGDTQYF.

The chain joins TRBV6-1 to TRBJ2-5, with D perhaps TRBD2 (5 bases). V lost 4 bases and J 11 bases, leaving 11 bases between the germline ends. The length of the CDR3 is 11 residues. Germline V CDR1 and CDR2: MNHNS, SASEGT. CDR3 bases: TGTGCCAGCAGTGTTAGCGTGACACAGTACTTC. Its translation is CASSVSVTQYF.